The 6 T cell receptor beta chains listed next were all sequenced from one sample in a study of T cell repertoires in cytomegalovirus infection (dated by TCRdb to the late 2010s). These receptors' antigens are unknown. This sample's treatment or condition label indicates: in vitro stimulation with specific CMV peptide epitopes to enrich CMV-specific T cells. Sequencing was carried out with an Illumina HiSeq 1500. Using fastp at Q25 and MiXCR, TCRdb reprocessed the public reads and kept productive beta chains. For every CDR3 protein sequence, its rows merge into one entry that carries the most common genes and DNA. Recorded for this sample are 450,000 to 600,000 distinct CDR3 sequences; approximately 46% of them occurred a single time. 40% to 50% of the sample rests with the top ten. Sequences were derived from cultured PBMCs, sampled from culture after CMV antigen stimulation. Source of these receptors: a human donor in good health (CMV status not recorded). Some clones in this sample may be carry-over from other donors' samples.

This clonotype turned up a few times. The V and J genes are TRBV7-8 and TRBJ1-1; D is ambiguous. V lost 3 bases and J 5 bases, leaving 7 bases between the germline ends. Germline V gives CDR1 SGHVS, CDR2 FQNEAQ. The CDR3 covers 12 residues. In DNA form, the CDR3 reads TGTGCCAGCAGCTTTGGGGAAACTGAAGCTTTCTTT. This encodes CASSFGETEAFF.

This chain uses TRBV5-1 with TRBJ1-1; unclear D gene. CDR3 length equals 15 residues. Trimming stripped 0 bases from V and 2 bases from J, with 11 bases between. Germline CDR1 SGHRS, CDR2 YFSETQ. CDR3 nucleotides: TGCGCCAGCAGCTTGGATCGCCAGAGAAACACTGAAGCTTTCTTT. Translating it yields CASSLDRQRNTEAFF. Variable domain in full (rest from reference TRBV5-1 and TRBJ1-1): KAGVTQTPRYLIKTRGQQVTLSCSPISGHRSVSWYQQTPGQGLQFLFEYFSETQRNKGNFPGRFSGRQFSNSRSEMNVSTLELGDSALYLCASSLDRQRNTEAFFGQGTRLTVV.

The gene calls are TRBV11-2 and TRBJ2-1; D call uncertain. The germline gives CDR1 SGHAT, CDR2 FQNNGV. The CDR3 sequence is 15 residues long. V was cut by 5 bases and J by 0 bases, with 11 bases left in between. CDR3 sequence reads: CASSPEGSSYNEQFF. Here the CDR3 DNA reads TGTGCCAGCAGCCCCGAAGGCAGCTCCTACAATGAGCAGTTCTTC.

In this sample, this clonotype turned up a few times. The chain carries TRBV7-8 and TRBJ2-1; D tentatively fits TRBD1 or TRBD2 (6 bases each). Deletions cut 2 bases from V and 4 bases from J, with 18 bases between. Germline assignment: CDR1 SGHVS and CDR2 FQNEAQ. CDR3 length: 17 residues. For the CDR3, the DNA is TGTGCCAGCAGCTTACTGCGGGGCAGGGGAATTTACAATGAGCAGTTCTTC. It specifies CASSLLRGRGIYNEQFF.

This clonotype was seen a few times. The chain uses TRBV6-1 and TRBJ2-3; no clear D gene. The CDR3 totals 14 residues. Germline assignment: CDR1 MNHNS and CDR2 SASEGT. Trimming left V 5 bases short and J 2 bases short, with 11 bases between. CDR3 in amino acids: CASSPTGSTDTQYF. The CDR3 DNA follows: TGTGCCAGCAGTCCTACGGGTTCCACAGATACGCAGTATTTT.

This clonotype was counted between two and nine times. The chain employs TRBV7-2 and TRBJ2-1, with 8 bases fitting TRBD1. Germline V gives CDR1 SGHTA, CDR2 FQGNSA. J lost 5 bases, V lost 2 bases, and 11 bases had no gene match. The CDR3 extends over 17 amino acids. CDR3 sequence: CASSLPLDRAGNNEQFF. CDR3 DNA sequence: TGTGCCAGCAGCTTACCCCTGGACAGGGCTGGTAACAATGAGCAGTTCTTC.